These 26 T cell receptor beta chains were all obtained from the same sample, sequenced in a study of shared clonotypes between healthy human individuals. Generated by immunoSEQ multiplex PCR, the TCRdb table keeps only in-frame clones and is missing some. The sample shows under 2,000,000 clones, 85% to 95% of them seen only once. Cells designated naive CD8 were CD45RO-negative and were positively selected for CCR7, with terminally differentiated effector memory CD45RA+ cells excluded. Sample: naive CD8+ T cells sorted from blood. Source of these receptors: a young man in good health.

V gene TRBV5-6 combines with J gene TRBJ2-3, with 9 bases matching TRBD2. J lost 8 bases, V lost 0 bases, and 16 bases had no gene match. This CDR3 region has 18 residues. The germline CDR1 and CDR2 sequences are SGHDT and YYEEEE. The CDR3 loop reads CASSLAGGGRAPEVTQYF. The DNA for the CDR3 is TGTGCCAGCAGCTTGGCCGGTGGCGGGAGGGCCCCCGAGGTTACGCAGTATTTT.

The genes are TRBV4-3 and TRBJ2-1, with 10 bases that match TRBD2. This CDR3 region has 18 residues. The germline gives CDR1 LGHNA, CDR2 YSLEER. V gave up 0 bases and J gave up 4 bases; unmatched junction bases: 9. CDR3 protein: CASSQDPLAGVGYNEQFF. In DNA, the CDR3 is TGCGCCAGCAGCCAAGATCCCCTAGCGGGAGTCGGATACAATGAGCAGTTCTTC.

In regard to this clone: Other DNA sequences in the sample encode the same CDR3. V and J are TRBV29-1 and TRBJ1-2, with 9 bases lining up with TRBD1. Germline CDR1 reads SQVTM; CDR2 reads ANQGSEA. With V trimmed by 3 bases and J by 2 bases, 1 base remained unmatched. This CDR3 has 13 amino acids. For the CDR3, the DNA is TGCAGCGTTGAGGGGACAGGGAACTATGGCTACACCTTC. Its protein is CSVEGTGNYGYTF. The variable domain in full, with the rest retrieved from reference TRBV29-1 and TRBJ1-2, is SAVISQKPSRDICQRGTSLTIQCQVDSQVTMMFWYRQQPGQSLTLIATANQGSEATYESGFVIDKFPISRPNLTFSTLTVSNMSPEDSSIYLCSVEGTGNYGYTFGSGTRLTVV.

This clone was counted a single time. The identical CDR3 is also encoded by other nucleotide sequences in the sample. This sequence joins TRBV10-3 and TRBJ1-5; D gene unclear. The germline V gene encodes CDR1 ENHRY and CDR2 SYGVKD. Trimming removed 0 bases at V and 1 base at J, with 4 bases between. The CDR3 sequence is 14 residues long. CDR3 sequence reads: CAISESGSNQPQHF. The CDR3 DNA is TGTGCCATCAGTGAGTCCGGGAGCAATCAGCCCCAGCATTTT.

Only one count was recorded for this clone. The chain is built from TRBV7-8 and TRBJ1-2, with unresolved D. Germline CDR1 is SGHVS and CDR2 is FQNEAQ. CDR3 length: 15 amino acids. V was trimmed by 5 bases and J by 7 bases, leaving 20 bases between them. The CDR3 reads CASSPLGVGEAGYTF. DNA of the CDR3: TGTGCCAGCAGCCCCCTCGGGGTCGGTGAAGCTGGCTACACCTTC. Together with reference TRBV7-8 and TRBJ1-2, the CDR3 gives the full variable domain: GAGVSQSPRYKVAKRGQDVALRCDPISGHVSLFWYQQALGQGPEFLTYFQNEAQLDKSGLPSDRFFAERPEGSVSTLKIQRTQQEDSAVYLCASSPLGVGEAGYTFGSGTRLTVV.

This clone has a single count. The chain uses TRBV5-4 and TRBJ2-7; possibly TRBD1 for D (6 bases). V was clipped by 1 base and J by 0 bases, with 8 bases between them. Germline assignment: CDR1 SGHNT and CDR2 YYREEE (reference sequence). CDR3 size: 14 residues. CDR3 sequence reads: CASSLNRASYEQYF. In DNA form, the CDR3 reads TGTGCCAGCAGCTTGAACAGGGCCTCCTACGAGCAGTACTTC.

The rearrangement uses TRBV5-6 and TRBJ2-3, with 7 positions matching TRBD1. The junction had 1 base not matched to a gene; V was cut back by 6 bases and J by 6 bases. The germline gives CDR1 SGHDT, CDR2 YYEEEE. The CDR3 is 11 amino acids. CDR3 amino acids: CASTGGDTQYF. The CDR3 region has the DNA TGTGCCAGCACAGGGGGTGATACGCAGTATTTT.

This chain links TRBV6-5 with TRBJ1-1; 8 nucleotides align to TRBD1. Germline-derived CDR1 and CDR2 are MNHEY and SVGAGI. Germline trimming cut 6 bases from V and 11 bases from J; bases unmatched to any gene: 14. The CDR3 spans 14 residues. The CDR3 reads CASSTRSTGAGAFF. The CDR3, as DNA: TGTGCCAGCAGCACACGATCGACAGGGGCTGGGGCTTTCTTT.

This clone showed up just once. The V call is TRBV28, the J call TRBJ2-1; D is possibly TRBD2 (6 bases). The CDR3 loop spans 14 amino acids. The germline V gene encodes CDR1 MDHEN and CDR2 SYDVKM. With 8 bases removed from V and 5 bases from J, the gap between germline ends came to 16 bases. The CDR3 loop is CASCPGGEHNEQFF. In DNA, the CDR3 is TGTGCCAGCTGTCCCGGGGGAGAACACAATGAGCAGTTCTTC.

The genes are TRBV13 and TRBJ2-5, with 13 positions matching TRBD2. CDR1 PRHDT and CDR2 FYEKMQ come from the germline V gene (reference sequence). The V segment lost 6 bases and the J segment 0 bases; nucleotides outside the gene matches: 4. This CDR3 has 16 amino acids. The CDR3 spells CASSHGLAGDQETQYF. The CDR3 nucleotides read TGTGCCAGCAGTCACGGACTAGCGGGAGACCAAGAGACCCAGTACTTC.

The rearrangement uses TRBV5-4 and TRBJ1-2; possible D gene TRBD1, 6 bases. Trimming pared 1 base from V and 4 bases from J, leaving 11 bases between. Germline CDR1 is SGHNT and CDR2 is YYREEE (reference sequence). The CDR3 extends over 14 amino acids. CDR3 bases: TGTGCCAGCAGCTTGTCAGGGGAGATCTATGGCTACACCTTC. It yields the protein CASSLSGEIYGYTF.

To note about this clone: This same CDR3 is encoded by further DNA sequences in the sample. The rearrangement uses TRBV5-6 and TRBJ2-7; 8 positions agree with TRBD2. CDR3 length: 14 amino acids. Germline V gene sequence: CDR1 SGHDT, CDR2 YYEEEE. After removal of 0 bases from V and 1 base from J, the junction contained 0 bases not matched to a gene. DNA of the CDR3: TGTGCCAGCAGCTTGGGACTAGCGTCCTACGAGCAGTACTTC. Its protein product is CASSLGLASYEQYF.

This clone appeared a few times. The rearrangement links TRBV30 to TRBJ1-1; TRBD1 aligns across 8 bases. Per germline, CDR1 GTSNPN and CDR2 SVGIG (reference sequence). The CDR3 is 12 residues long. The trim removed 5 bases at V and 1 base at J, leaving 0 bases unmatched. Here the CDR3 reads CAWDRGNTEAFF. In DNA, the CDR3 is TGTGCCTGGGACAGGGGGAACACTGAAGCTTTCTTT.

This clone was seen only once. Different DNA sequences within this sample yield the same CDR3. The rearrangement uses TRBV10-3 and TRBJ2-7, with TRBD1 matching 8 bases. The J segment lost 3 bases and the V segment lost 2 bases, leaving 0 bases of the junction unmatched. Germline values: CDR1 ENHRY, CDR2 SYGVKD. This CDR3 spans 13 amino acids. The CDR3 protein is CAISETGGYEQYF. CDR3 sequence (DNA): TGTGCCATCAGTGAGACAGGGGGCTACGAGCAGTACTTC.

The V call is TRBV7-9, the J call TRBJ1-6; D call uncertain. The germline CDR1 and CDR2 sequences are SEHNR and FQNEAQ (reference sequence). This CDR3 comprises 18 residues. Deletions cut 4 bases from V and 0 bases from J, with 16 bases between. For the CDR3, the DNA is TGTGCCAGCAGCTCGTCCGAGACTCTGAGCTCCTATAATTCACCCCTCCACTTT. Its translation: CASSSSETLSSYNSPLHF. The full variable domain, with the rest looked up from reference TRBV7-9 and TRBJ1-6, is DTGVSQNPRHKITKRGQNVTFRCDPISEHNRLYWYRQTLGQGPEFLTYFQNEAQLEKSRLLSDRFSAERPKGSFSTLEIQRTEQGDSAMYLCASSSSETLSSYNSPLHFGNGTRLTVT.

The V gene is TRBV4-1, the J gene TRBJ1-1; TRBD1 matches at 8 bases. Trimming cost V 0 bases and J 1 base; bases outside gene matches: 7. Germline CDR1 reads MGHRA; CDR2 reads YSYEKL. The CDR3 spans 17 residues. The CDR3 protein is CASSQDKETGANTEAFF. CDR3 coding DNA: TGCGCCAGCAGCCAAGATAAGGAGACAGGGGCGAACACTGAAGCTTTCTTT.

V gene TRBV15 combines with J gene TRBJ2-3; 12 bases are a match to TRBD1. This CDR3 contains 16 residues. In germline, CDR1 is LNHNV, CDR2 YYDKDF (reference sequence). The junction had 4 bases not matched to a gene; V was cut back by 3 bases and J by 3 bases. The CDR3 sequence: CATSRGTGGLTDTQYF. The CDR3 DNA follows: TGTGCCACCAGCAGGGGGACAGGGGGCCTGACAGATACGCAGTATTTT. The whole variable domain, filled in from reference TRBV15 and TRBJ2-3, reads DAMVIQNPRYQVTQFGKPVTLSCSQTLNHNVMYWYQQKSSQAPKLLFHYYDKDFNNEADTPDNFQSRRPNTSFCFLDIRSPGLGDTAMYLCATSRGTGGLTDTQYFGPGTRLTVL.

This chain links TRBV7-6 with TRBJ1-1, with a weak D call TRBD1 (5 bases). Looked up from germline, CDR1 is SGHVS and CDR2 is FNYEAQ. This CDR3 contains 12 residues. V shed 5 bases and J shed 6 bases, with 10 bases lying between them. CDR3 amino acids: CASSRGEAEAFF. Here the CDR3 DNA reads TGTGCCAGCAGCCGGGGGGAAGCTGAAGCTTTCTTT. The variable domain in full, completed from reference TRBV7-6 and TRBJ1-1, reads GAGVSQSPRYKVTKRGQDVALRCDPISGHVSLYWYRQALGQGPEFLTYFNYEAQQDKSGLPNDRFSAERPEGSISTLTIQRTEQRDSAMYRCASSRGEAEAFFGQGTRLTVV.

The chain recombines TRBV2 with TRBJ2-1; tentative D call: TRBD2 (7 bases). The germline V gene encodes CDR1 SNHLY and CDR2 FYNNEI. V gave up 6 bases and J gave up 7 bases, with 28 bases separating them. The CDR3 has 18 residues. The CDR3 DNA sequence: TGTGCCAGCAGGATGACCGCGTTGAGGGGGGGAGGACGGAATGAGCAGTTCTTC. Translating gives CASRMTALRGGGRNEQFF.

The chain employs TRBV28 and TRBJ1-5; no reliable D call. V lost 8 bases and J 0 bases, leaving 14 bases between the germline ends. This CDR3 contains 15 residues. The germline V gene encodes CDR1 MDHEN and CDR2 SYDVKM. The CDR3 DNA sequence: TGTGCCAGCCTTCCCTTAGTTTTTAGCAATCAGCCCCAGCATTTT. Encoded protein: CASLPLVFSNQPQHF.

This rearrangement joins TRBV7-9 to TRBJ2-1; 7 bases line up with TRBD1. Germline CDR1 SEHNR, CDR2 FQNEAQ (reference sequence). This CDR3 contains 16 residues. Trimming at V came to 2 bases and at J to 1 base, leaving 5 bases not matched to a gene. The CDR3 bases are TGTGCCAGCAGCTTACCCCCGGGACAGTCCTACAATGAGCAGTTCTTC. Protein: CASSLPPGQSYNEQFF. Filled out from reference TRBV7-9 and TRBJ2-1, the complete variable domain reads DTGVSQNPRHKITKRGQNVTFRCDPISEHNRLYWYRQTLGQGPEFLTYFQNEAQLEKSRLLSDRFSAERPKGSFSTLEIQRTEQGDSAMYLCASSLPPGQSYNEQFFGPGTRLTVL.

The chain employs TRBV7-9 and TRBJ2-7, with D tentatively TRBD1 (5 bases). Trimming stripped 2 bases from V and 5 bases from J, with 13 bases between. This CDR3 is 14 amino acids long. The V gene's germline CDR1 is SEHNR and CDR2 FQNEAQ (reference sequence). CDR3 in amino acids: CASSLKGLDNEQYF. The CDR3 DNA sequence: TGTGCCAGCAGCTTAAAAGGGTTGGACAACGAGCAGTACTTC.

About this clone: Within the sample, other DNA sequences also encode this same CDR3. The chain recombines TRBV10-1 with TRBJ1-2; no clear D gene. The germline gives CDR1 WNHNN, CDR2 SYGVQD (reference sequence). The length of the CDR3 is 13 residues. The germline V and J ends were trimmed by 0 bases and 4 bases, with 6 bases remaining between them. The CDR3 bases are TGCGCCAGCAGTGAGTCGACCGCCTATGGCTACACCTTC. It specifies CASSESTAYGYTF.

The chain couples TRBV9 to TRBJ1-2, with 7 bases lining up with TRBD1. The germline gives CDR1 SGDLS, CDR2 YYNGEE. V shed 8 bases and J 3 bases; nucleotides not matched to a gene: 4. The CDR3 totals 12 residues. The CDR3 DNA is TGTGCCAGTACAGGGGTCGACTATGGCTACACCTTC. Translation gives CASTGVDYGYTF. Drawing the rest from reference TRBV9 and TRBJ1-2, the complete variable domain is DSGVTQTPKHLITATGQRVTLRCSPRSGDLSVYWYQQSLDQGLQFLIQYYNGEERAKGNILERFSAQQFPDLHSELNLSSLELGDSALYFCASTGVDYGYTFGSGTRLTVV.

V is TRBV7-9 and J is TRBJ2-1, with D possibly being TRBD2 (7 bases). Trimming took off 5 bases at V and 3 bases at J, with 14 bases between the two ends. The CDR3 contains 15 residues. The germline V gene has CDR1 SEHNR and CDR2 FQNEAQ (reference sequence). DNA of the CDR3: TGTGCCAGCAGCCCGCCAAGGGGGGGCTACAATGAGCAGTTCTTC. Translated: CASSPPRGGYNEQFF.

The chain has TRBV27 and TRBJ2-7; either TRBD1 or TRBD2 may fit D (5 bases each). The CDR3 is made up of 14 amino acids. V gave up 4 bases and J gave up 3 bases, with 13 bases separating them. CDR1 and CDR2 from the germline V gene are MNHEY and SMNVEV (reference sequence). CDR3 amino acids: CASSSFSGSYEQYF. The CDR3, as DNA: TGTGCCAGCAGTTCCTTCTCAGGGAGCTACGAGCAGTACTTC.